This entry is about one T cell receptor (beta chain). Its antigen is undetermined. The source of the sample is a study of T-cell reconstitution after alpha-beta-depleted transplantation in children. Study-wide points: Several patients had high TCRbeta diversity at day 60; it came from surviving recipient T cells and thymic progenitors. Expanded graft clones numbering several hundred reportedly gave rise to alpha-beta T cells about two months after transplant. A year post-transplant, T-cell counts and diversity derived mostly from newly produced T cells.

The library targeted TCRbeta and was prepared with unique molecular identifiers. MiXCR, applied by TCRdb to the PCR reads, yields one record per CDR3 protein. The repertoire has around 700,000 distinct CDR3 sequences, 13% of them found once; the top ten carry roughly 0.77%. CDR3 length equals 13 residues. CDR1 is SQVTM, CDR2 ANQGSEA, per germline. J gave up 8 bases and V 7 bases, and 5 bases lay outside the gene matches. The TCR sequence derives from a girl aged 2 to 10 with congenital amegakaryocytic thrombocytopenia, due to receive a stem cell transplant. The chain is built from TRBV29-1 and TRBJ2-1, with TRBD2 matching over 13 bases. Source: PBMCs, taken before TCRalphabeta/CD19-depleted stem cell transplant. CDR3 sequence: CSERTSGSYEQFF. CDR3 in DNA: TGCAGCGAACGGACTAGCGGGAGTTATGAGCAGTTCTTC.